These T cell receptor beta chains were read from a single sample in a study of shared clonotypes between healthy human individuals. Libraries were prepared by immunoSEQ multiplex PCR; TCRdb keeps only in-frame clonotypes and omits some of them. The top ten hold 0.095% to 0.13% of the sample, which has around 610,000 clones, around 96% seen once. Sequenced sample: naive CD8+ T cells sorted from blood. These receptors were collected from a woman aged 25 to 39 in good health. CDR3s leave out the opening cysteine and the closing phenylalanine or tryptophan. Clone size appears in some rows only: once, few, many, or a class for an expanded clone.

clone_size	v_call	j_call	cdr3_aa
NA	TRBV19	TRBJ1-5	ASSIWGESNQPQH
NA	TRBV27	TRBJ1-5	ASSLNTDFNQPQH
NA	TRBV29-1	TRBJ1-1	SVAGAASTEAF
NA	TRBV11-2	TRBJ2-2	ASSPTSGRITGELF
NA	TRBV27	TRBJ2-5	ASSPRTGSPQETQY
NA	TRBV6-5	TRBJ2-2	ASSYSPSSDTGELF
NA	TRBV19	TRBJ2-7	ASSPRLGPVVDEQY
few	TRBV25-1	TRBJ1-1	ASSAQDRTEAF
NA	TRBV4-1	TRBJ1-1	ASSQAGVEAF
NA	TRBV27	TRBJ1-1	ASSPPGHTLLPEAF
NA	TRBV10-2	TRBJ1-5	ASSEKDRLNQPQH
NA	TRBV6-6	TRBJ2-2	ASSYSSGGELF
NA	TRBV9	TRBJ2-1	ASSVEGGSYNEQF
NA	TRBV7-6	TRBJ2-2	ASSPTSPTGELF
NA	TRBV5-1	TRBJ1-1	ASNLGQGASNTEAF
NA	TRBV4-2	TRBJ2-7	ASSGGTDYEQY
NA	TRBV7-6	TRBJ2-1	ASSQSSSGNSYNEQF
NA	TRBV27	TRBJ2-3	ASSLTGHTDTQY
NA	TRBV27	TRBJ2-1	ASRINTAPYNEQF
NA	TRBV28	TRBJ2-3	ASTPGLALEDTQY